This TCR beta chain was retrieved from a study of T cell responses to AZD1222 COVID-19 vaccine (dated by TCRdb to the early 2020s). Study-level background: A total of more than 230 trial participants underwent TCR sequencing, of whom about 210 had received two doses of AZD1222 and 26 had received two doses of the MenACWY control vaccine. Trial participants were enrolled into age subgroups of 18-55, 56-69 and 70-plus years, which contained approximately 150, 28 and 58 TCR-sequenced participants, respectively.

Overall study results and their limits: No day 14 peak-response samples were available, so repertoires were characterized only after the peak T cell response. A significant rise in spike-specific TCR breadth and depth was observed after two AZD1222 doses relative to day 0 and relative to MenACWY recipients. Nearly half of unique spike-specific TCRs reportedly recognized epitopes outside regions mutated in the B.1.351 and B.1.1.7 variants. In the small 56-69-year group, the increase in depth fell short of significance, most likely because of low power. Vaccine-associated CD4 TCRs spanned the whole spike protein, with dominant responses in regions 160-218 and 743-854. Participants were mostly white British and included more females than males, and it was suggested by the authors that clonal diversity may have been underestimated. Conclusions about previously exposed vaccinees are limited, since just 5 to 7 AZD1222 recipients were seropositive for SARS-CoV-2 at baseline.

The sample's time point label is to be understood as: baseline before first vaccination. The treatment or condition label, as the study defines it: meningococcal conjugate vaccine given as trial control. Samples from vaccinated people were obtained from the UK trials COV001 and COV002, which included a single-blind randomized controlled phase 2/3 trial of AZD1222 (ChAdOx1 nCoV-19) in healthy adults. Trial participant PBMC samples were collected at day 0 and day 28 after the second dose for TCRbeta chain sequencing. The CDR3 regions of human TCRbeta chains were analyzed by immunosequencing. The authors processed their data as follows. TCRs in the repertoires were compared against a reference library of SARS-CoV-2-specific TCRs that had been generated with the MIRA antigen-specificity platform. Breadth was defined as the fraction of unique TCRs that were SARS-CoV-2-associated. Depth was defined as the fraction of total T cells that were SARS-CoV-2-associated. Each spike-specific TCR was assigned to its reactive spike region and to a CD4 or CD8 class using the MIRA data. Log10-transformed breadth and depth values were compared by one-way ANOVA with Sidak's multiple comparisons tests. In its TCRdb copy, this immuneACCESS table keeps in-frame sequences only and misses some clones. Where compared with another copy, unresolved V genes explain less than half of these, and the others have no known cause. V and J calls and clone size are given by that table; D and trimming were obtained from the DNA. Here the sample has approximately 190,000 clones; 85% to 90% occur a single time. Around 2.9% of the sample belongs to the ten largest clones.

V and J are truncated by 1 base and 0 bases respectively, leaving an intervening sequence of 6 bases. From the cysteine through the phenylalanine, the CDR3 covers 14 amino acids. The sequence is cut down to CDR3 DNA, 42 bases in frame from base 1. From a lookup of the germline V gene, CDR1 and CDR2 are SGHDN and FVKESK. Of note for this clone: It has no known antigen specificity. No much larger clone exists at a distance of one base, and base qualities are not known.

The sample was peripheral blood, taken on day 0 of MenACWY control vaccination. This receptor was taken from an adult in good health. The chain joins TRBV14 to TRBJ1-2; the D gene is unclear. In nucleotide form, the sequence is TGTGCCAGCAGCCAAGGGACGGCTAACTATGGCTACACCTTC. It translates to CASSQGTANYGYTF.